Following are 32 T cell receptor beta chains from one sample sequenced in a study of blood T cell repertoires in COVID-19. Only in-frame clones appear in the TCRdb table, and some are missing; sequencing was by immunoSEQ multiplex PCR. The sample yields 200,000 or so clones, 82% seen once. Sequenced input: peripheral blood. The receptors derive from a woman aged 25 to 39 with acute or convalescent COVID-19.

The genes are TRBV19 and TRBJ2-3; tentatively, D is TRBD1 (5 bases). Germline V lookup: CDR1 LNHDA, CDR2 SQIVND (reference sequence). This CDR3 has 12 residues. Deletions cut 11 bases from V and 6 bases from J, with 15 bases between. Here the CDR3 reads CAAQGFRDTQYF. As DNA, the CDR3 is TGTGCCGCGCAGGGATTCAGGGATACGCAGTATTTT.

The chain recombines TRBV28 with TRBJ2-7; 8 nucleotides line up with TRBD1. The CDR3 is made up of 15 amino acids. V shed 4 bases, J shed 4 bases, and the junction held 9 bases outside the gene matches. The germline V gene encodes CDR1 MDHEN and CDR2 SYDVKM. The CDR3, as DNA: TGTGCCAGCAGTTCCCGGACAGGGCGTCTATACGAGCAGTACTTC. Translating it yields CASSSRTGRLYEQYF.

The rearrangement uses TRBV5-1 and TRBJ2-2; 9 bases are shared with TRBD1. There are 15 residues in the CDR3. From germline, CDR1 is SGHRS and CDR2 YFSETQ. With V trimmed by 4 bases and J by 9 bases, 10 bases remained unmatched. The CDR3 spells CASSGPRQGERELFF. As DNA, the CDR3 is TGCGCCAGCAGCGGACCACGACAGGGGGAAAGGGAGCTGTTTTTT.

The V gene is TRBV23-1, the J gene TRBJ2-4; no reliable D call. Being an ORF, TRBV23-1 has a function that is uncertain. This CDR3 spans 22 amino acids. V lost 4 bases and J 1 base, leaving 32 bases between the germline ends. DNA for the CDR3: TGCGCCAGCAGTCTACTATGGTCCCTCAGACGTTCCGACCCGGCGGCCAAAAACATTCAGTACTTC. Translating it yields CASSLLWSLRRSDPAAKNIQYF.

This clone showed up just once. V is TRBV19 and J is TRBJ2-7; 8 bases are a match to TRBD2. CDR1 LNHDA and CDR2 SQIVND come from the germline V gene (reference sequence). V was pared by 3 bases and J by 1 base, with 8 bases of the junction left unmatched. This CDR3 contains 16 residues. The CDR3 sequence is CASSIAGLAPSYEQYF. In nucleotides, the CDR3 is TGTGCCAGTAGTATCGCTGGACTAGCACCTTCCTACGAGCAGTACTTC.

The chain joins TRBV7-6 to TRBJ2-3, with 10 bases matching TRBD2. With 5 bases clipped from V and 0 bases from J, the junction kept 2 bases outside the gene matches. The CDR3 covers 15 residues. Germline V gene data show CDR1 as SGHVS and CDR2 as FNYEAQ. In nucleotides, the CDR3 is TGTGCCAGCAGCCTGACTAGCGGGAGCACAGATACGCAGTATTTT. This codes for CASSLTSGSTDTQYF. The variable domain in full, completed from reference TRBV7-6 and TRBJ2-3, reads GAGVSQSPRYKVTKRGQDVALRCDPISGHVSLYWYRQALGQGPEFLTYFNYEAQQDKSGLPNDRFSAERPEGSISTLTIQRTEQRDSAMYRCASSLTSGSTDTQYFGPGTRLTVL.

The genes are TRBV4-2 and TRBJ2-1; D is perhaps TRBD1 (6 bases). The ends were cut back, 9 bases at V and 0 bases at J, with 15 bases in the middle. The CDR3 is 15 residues long. Germline CDR1 is LGHNA and CDR2 is YNFKEQ. DNA for the CDR3: TGTGCCAGTCGAGAGGGGGACCCCTCCTACAATGAGCAGTTCTTC. Translated, it gives CASREGDPSYNEQFF.

Here the CDR3 reads CASSQGGKQPQHF. CDR3 sequence (DNA): TGTGCCAGCAGCCAAGGCGGAAAACAGCCCCAGCATTTT. The J gene is TRBJ1-5, the V gene TRBV3-1 (or the pseudogene TRBV3-2); D gene uncertain. This CDR3 region has 13 residues. Trimming took off 1 base at V and 7 bases at J, with 8 bases between the two ends. From germline, CDR1 is LGHDT and CDR2 YNNKEL (reference sequence).

The chain is built from TRBV10-2 and TRBJ2-1, with TRBD1 as a possible D gene (5 bases). The germline V gene encodes CDR1 WSHSY and CDR2 SAAADI. V was clipped by 8 bases and J by 0 bases, with 20 bases between them. The CDR3 sequence is 17 residues long. The CDR3 nucleotides are TGCGCCAGCCGGCTAGGAACGATGACAGACTCCTACAATGAGCAGTTCTTC. Translating gives CASRLGTMTDSYNEQFF.

A word on this clone: An end of the junction does not agree with germline; a read error may underlie this. CDR3 residues: CASSLPGGNQPQHF. In DNA, the CDR3 is TGTGCCAGCAGCTTGCCAGGGGGCAACCAGCCCCAGCATTTT. J is TRBJ1-5 and V is TRBV5-5, with 8 bases matching TRBD1. Germline V gene lookup returns CDR1 SGHKS and CDR2 YYEKEE (reference sequence). The CDR3 consists of 14 residues.

The chain combines TRBV5-1 with TRBJ2-1; D is undetermined. The V end was cut by 4 bases, the J end by 0 bases, with 11 bases between. Germline-derived CDR1 and CDR2 are SGHRS and YFSETQ. The CDR3 sequence is 15 residues long. The CDR3 protein is CASSRDRSSYNEQFF. The CDR3 DNA is TGCGCCAGCAGCAGAGATAGGAGCTCCTACAATGAGCAGTTCTTC.

The CDR3 region is CASSSGTQNTEAFF. DNA of the CDR3: TGTGCCAGCAGCTCAGGGACACAGAACACTGAAGCTTTCTTT. The chain combines TRBV7-9 with TRBJ1-1; D is possibly TRBD1 (6 bases). Germline V gene data show CDR1 as SEHNR and CDR2 as FQNEAQ (reference sequence). The V end was cut by 4 bases, the J end by 1 base, with 10 bases between. This CDR3 comprises 14 residues. Complete variable domain (other parts from reference TRBV7-9 and TRBJ1-1): DTGVSQNPRHKITKRGQNVTFRCDPISEHNRLYWYRQTLGQGPEFLTYFQNEAQLEKSRLLSDRFSAERPKGSFSTLEIQRTEQGDSAMYLCASSSGTQNTEAFFGQGTRLTVV.

The chain recombines TRBV2 with TRBJ1-2; 12 bases fit TRBD1. This CDR3 has 15 amino acids. The junction had 10 bases not matched to a gene; V was cut back by 8 bases and J by 6 bases. CDR1 is SNHLY and CDR2 is FYNNEI in the germline V gene. CDR3 amino acids: CASPRGDRGQNGYTF. The CDR3 region has the DNA TGTGCCAGCCCAAGGGGGGACAGGGGGCAGAATGGCTACACCTTC.

The rearrangement uses TRBV19 and TRBJ1-3; 9 bases match TRBD1. CDR1 is LNHDA and CDR2 is SQIVND in the germline V gene (reference sequence). The V gene end was trimmed by 7 bases and the J gene end by 2 bases; junction bases not matched to a gene: 6. The CDR3 is made up of 15 amino acids. The CDR3 nucleotides read TGTGCCAGTACCGAACAGGGGGCTGCTGGAAACACCATATATTTT. Translating it yields CASTEQGAAGNTIYF.

This chain joins TRBV5-1 and TRBJ1-1, with a tentative D call TRBD1 (5 bases). This CDR3 has 14 amino acids. V was trimmed by 0 bases and J by 3 bases, leaving 9 bases between them. Germline lookup yields CDR1 SGHRS and CDR2 YFSETQ. Here the CDR3 DNA reads TGCGCCAGCAGCTTGGCAGGAGGGGACACTGAAGCTTTCTTT. Translating it yields CASSLAGGDTEAFF.

The J gene is TRBJ1-3, the V gene TRBV27; no definite D call. The CDR3 totals 15 residues. Germline-derived CDR1 and CDR2 are MNHEY and SMNVEV (reference sequence). V shed 6 bases and J shed 8 bases, with 20 bases lying between them. This CDR3 reads CASSSPVERLDTIYF. The CDR3 region has the DNA TGTGCCAGCAGCTCCCCGGTCGAGCGATTGGACACCATATATTTT.

The CDR3 loop is CAWRSGSNQPQHF. CDR3 in DNA: TGTGCCTGGAGGAGCGGTAGCAATCAGCCCCAGCATTTT. The chain joins TRBV30 to TRBJ1-5; D is unresolved. V lost 3 bases and J 0 bases, leaving 6 bases between the germline ends. This CDR3 has 13 residues. CDR1 and CDR2 (germline): GTSNPN, SVGIG (reference sequence).

The chain carries TRBV14 and TRBJ2-1; no definite D call. The CDR3 covers 13 residues. V lost 0 bases to trimming and J lost 7 bases, with 7 bases between them. Germline V gives CDR1 SGHDN, CDR2 FVKESK. The CDR3 sequence is CASSQDWRNEQFF. CDR3 nucleotide sequence: TGTGCCAGCAGCCAAGATTGGCGGAATGAGCAGTTCTTC.

This chain joins TRBV29-1 and TRBJ1-2; TRBD1 matches at 8 bases. The CDR3 has 14 amino acids. CDR1 and CDR2 (germline): SQVTM, ANQGSEA. J lost 5 bases, V lost 4 bases, and 9 bases had no gene match. The CDR3 is CSVVGAGGGYGYTF. CDR3 sequence (DNA): TGCAGCGTTGTAGGGGCAGGGGGCGGGTATGGCTACACCTTC.

V is TRBV7-2 and J is TRBJ1-1, with D maybe TRBD1 (6 bases). There are 14 residues in the CDR3. Germline V gene data show CDR1 as SGHTA and CDR2 as FQGNSA. The V end lost 4 bases, the J end lost 1 base, and 10 bases lay between the germline ends. CDR3 in amino acids: CASSSGQSNTEAFF. The CDR3 nucleotides read TGTGCCAGCAGCTCGGGACAATCGAACACTGAAGCTTTCTTT.

This clone has just one count. The V and J genes are TRBV24-1 and TRBJ1-1; 7 bases agree with TRBD1. Unmatched junction bases numbered 2, after V lost 4 bases and J lost 10 bases. This CDR3 contains 11 residues. Germline V gene sequence: CDR1 KGHDR, CDR2 SFDVKD. The CDR3 nucleotides read TGTGCCACCAGTGACAGGGACAGAGCTTTCTTT. Translated: CATSDRDRAFF.

This clone was observed a handful of times. The chain is built from TRBV19 and TRBJ2-7; TRBD1 matches at 11 bases. This CDR3 has 16 amino acids. V was clipped by 5 bases and J by 6 bases; unmatched bases: 12. Germline CDR1 reads LNHDA; CDR2 reads SQIVND (reference sequence). The CDR3 DNA is TGTGCCAGTAGTCCGGACAGGGGGCGTTCAAAAGTCGAGCAGTACTTC. It codes for CASSPDRGRSKVEQYF.

The V call is TRBV6-2 or TRBV6-3, the J call TRBJ2-3; maybe TRBD1 (6 bases). The CDR3 runs 11 residues. CDR1 is MNHEY, CDR2 SVGEGT, per germline. With 6 bases removed from V and 5 bases from J, the gap between germline ends came to 6 bases. The CDR3 loop reads CASSRGDTQYF. The DNA for the CDR3 is TGTGCCAGCAGCAGGGGAGATACGCAGTATTTT.

The chain recombines TRBV28 with TRBJ1-4; 12 positions agree with TRBD1. The junction had 5 bases not matched to a gene; V was cut back by 5 bases and J by 7 bases. The CDR3 totals 15 residues. Germline CDR1 reads MDHEN; CDR2 reads SYDVKM. In nucleotides, the CDR3 is TGTGCCAGCAGTCAGGGACAGGGGGCTCGTGAAAAACTGTTTTTT. Translated: CASSQGQGAREKLFF.

This clone was counted only a few times. The junction departs from germline at one end; a sequencing error may be responsible. V usage is TRBV7-9 and J usage is TRBJ1-3, with 7 bases aligning to TRBD1. This CDR3 is 14 amino acids long. Per the germline V gene, CDR1 is SEHNR and CDR2 is FQNEAQ (reference sequence). In nucleotides, the CDR3 is TGTGCCAGCAGCGGAACAGGGGCGGGAAACATCATATATTTT. This codes for CASSGTGAGNIIYF.

In this sample, this clone turned up many times. The V call is TRBV27, the J call TRBJ2-1; TRBD2 agrees at 13 bases. CDR3 length: 17 amino acids. In germline, CDR1 is MNHEY, CDR2 SMNVEV (reference sequence). Germline trimming cut 3 bases from V and 8 bases from J; bases unmatched to any gene: 10. The CDR3 region is CASSLGPGLAGKDEQFF. For the CDR3, the DNA is TGTGCCAGCAGTTTGGGACCGGGACTAGCGGGGAAGGATGAGCAGTTCTTC.

This chain joins TRBV6-5 and TRBJ1-2; tentatively, D is TRBD1 (5 bases). Germline values: CDR1 MNHEY, CDR2 SVGAGI. V was cut by 6 bases and J by 7 bases, with 12 bases left in between. The CDR3 spans 12 residues. The CDR3 bases are TGTGCCAGCAGCTCCCGACAGACTGGCTACACCTTC. Translation gives CASSSRQTGYTF.

Worth noting for this clone: The junction shows a germline mismatch at one end, possibly a read error. The chain uses TRBV5-5 and TRBJ1-3; the D gene is possibly TRBD1 (5 bases). Germline V gives CDR1 SGHKS, CDR2 YYEKEE (reference sequence). CDR3 length equals 17 residues. Here the CDR3 DNA reads TGTGCCAGCAGCTTGGATCCACCGGGGGTCTCTGGAAACACCATGTATTTT. Its protein is CASSLDPPGVSGNTMYF.

This clone was recorded only once. The CDR3 DNA is TGTGCCAGCAGCTTATCAGTCGGGGGTCAAGAGACCCAGTACTTC. Its translation: CASSLSVGGQETQYF. The chain couples TRBV7-3 to TRBJ2-5; a possible D gene is TRBD2 (6 bases). The CDR3 spans 15 residues. In germline, CDR1 is SGHTA, CDR2 FQGTGA. Trimming removed 2 bases from V and 2 bases from J, with 12 bases in between.

The chain uses TRBV6-4 and TRBJ1-2; no firm D call. This CDR3 is built from 15 residues. Germline V gene sequence: CDR1 MRHNA, CDR2 SNTAGT. The V end was cut by 3 bases, the J end by 2 bases, with 13 bases between. CDR3 in DNA: TGTGCCAGCAGTGAATTCGGTACCTCAAACTATGGCTACACCTTC. Protein sequence: CASSEFGTSNYGYTF.

V and J are TRBV28 and TRBJ1-1; D unclear. The germline gives CDR1 MDHEN, CDR2 SYDVKM. V was cut by 8 bases and J by 0 bases, with 13 bases left in between. The CDR3 totals 14 residues. CDR3 nucleotide sequence: TGTGCCAGCCCTCCAAGCGGTCTGAACACTGAAGCTTTCTTT. This codes for CASPPSGLNTEAFF.

This clone was recorded once. The chain is built from TRBV5-1 and TRBJ2-6; unclear D gene. Per the germline V gene, CDR1 is SGHRS and CDR2 is YFSETQ. The CDR3 loop spans 16 amino acids. V was shortened by 1 base and J by 0 bases, with 8 bases between the two germline ends. The CDR3 DNA reads TGCGCCAGCAGCTTGAGTTTGAGCTCTGGGGCCAACGTCCTGACTTTC. It codes for CASSLSLSSGANVLTF.